This T cell receptor (beta chain) emerged from a study of T cells in Graves' hyperthyroidism and ophthalmopathy (dated by TCRdb to 2018 to 2020). Study-level background: Peripheral blood samples were taken at the time of initial diagnosis, prior to any treatment. To identify distinguishing TCR V-J signatures, a discovery cohort of 90 to 100 patients was used, comprising 43 with Graves' ophthalmopathy and 57 with stable Graves' hyperthyroidism. Whether ophthalmopathy could be predicted prospectively was tested in an independent validation cohort made up of under 20 hyperthyroidism patients plus 17 patients who later progressed to ophthalmopathy. The 90 or so discovery patients were randomly split 7:3 into training and test sets. The study also compared thyroid tissue and blood T-cell repertoires from about six Graves' hyperthyroidism patients. After sampling, hyperthyroidism patients received methimazole starting at 30 mg daily, and ophthalmopathy patients received high-dose intravenous methylprednisolone. TCR Vbeta CDR3 sequencing of some 140 peripheral blood samples (over 40 ophthalmopathy, approximately 80 hyperthyroidism and some 17 progressor patients) is reported in the paper. Study-level results and caveats: Blood samples also contained most of the expanded thyroid clonotypes (frequency above 0.001), which suggests that blood repertoires may reflect thyroid immune responses. In validation, the model predicted progression to ophthalmopathy a median of around 6.5 months before onset, with over 60% sensitivity and about 72% specificity. No statistical method was used to set the sample size in advance, and investigators knew the group allocation. A model built on a 13 V-J signature distinguished ophthalmopathy from stable hyperthyroidism, reaching 85% to 90% sensitivity and around 81% specificity in cross-validation and 80%/75% in testing.

TCR beta CDR3 regions were amplified from RNA transcripts. A first-round RT-PCR of the TCR CDR3 used the HTBI primer set with the Qiagen OneStep RT-PCR kit. A second multiplex PCR round built the libraries, followed by size selection and purification. Libraries were sequenced paired-end with 100 bp reads on an Illumina HiSeq2000. Turning to the authors' computational methods: SOAPnuke was used to process the raw data, removing reads that contained adapters or uncalled bases, had a mean Phred below 15, or lacked an exact match to the constant primer or identifier. High-quality paired reads were merged with COPE v1.2.5, and unique nucleotide sequences were defined as clonotypes. MiTCR v1.1 was used to align clonotypes to the IMGT TRBV, TRBD and TRBJ reference segments. Only V-J combinations with frequency above 0.0001, covering 99% to 99.2% of repertoires, were analysed. A TCS score was defined as the ratio of F50 (clonal expansion) to E x V (chaos), with BLOSUM62-based TCRdist applied between CDR3 peptides within each V-J. Welch's t-statistics and random forest reduced fewer than 600 V-J features to fewer than 15, which were used in a naive Bayes classifier (R e1071). The public reads were run again by TCRdb, first through fastp at Q25 and then through MiXCR, and only productive beta chains were kept. Rows are unified per CDR3 protein, each entry keeping the most common DNA and genes. None of the V and J calls come from the authors' own analysis; TCRdb made them. Counted in this sample were 300,000 to 400,000 distinct CDR3 sequences; 18% of them appeared once. The ten largest make up around 47% of the sample.

This clonotype was found many times. Its antigen remains undetermined. Base qualities were left out, and no much larger clone turns up one base away. Between the V and J ends, shortened by 5 bases and 4 bases respectively, the junction contains 26 bases. Taken from cysteine to phenylalanine, the CDR3 has 18 residues. Here the CDR3 DNA is all that survives: 54 bases in frame from base 1. The germline V gene provides CDR1 SGHTA and CDR2 FQGNSA. Stable Graves' hyperthyroidism was defined as the absence of progression to ophthalmopathy over 18 months of follow-up. The hyperthyroidism patients were between 18 and 65 years old and newly diagnosed, with a disease duration of less than 2 months. Patients with uncontrolled infections, other autoimmune diseases, pregnancy or lactation were excluded. Clinical symptoms, serum thyroxine and TRAb, thyroid ultrasound, and orbital computed tomography formed the basis for the diagnoses. Ficoll-Paque density gradient centrifugation was used to isolate PBMCs from about 10 ml of fresh peripheral blood. Total RNA was extracted using Trizol reagent, and RNA quality was assessed on an Agilent 2100 Bioanalyzer.

The sample was blood. This TCR came from a woman aged 50 to 65 with Graves' hyperthyroidism. The receptor chain draws on TRBV7-2 and TRBJ2-5, and the D gene may be TRBD2, 5 bases matching. The CDR3 protein: CASSPRLGGVGDGETQYF. The DNA sequence is TGTGCCAGCAGCCCCCGTTTAGGAGGTGTGGGTGACGGAGAGACCCAGTACTTC.